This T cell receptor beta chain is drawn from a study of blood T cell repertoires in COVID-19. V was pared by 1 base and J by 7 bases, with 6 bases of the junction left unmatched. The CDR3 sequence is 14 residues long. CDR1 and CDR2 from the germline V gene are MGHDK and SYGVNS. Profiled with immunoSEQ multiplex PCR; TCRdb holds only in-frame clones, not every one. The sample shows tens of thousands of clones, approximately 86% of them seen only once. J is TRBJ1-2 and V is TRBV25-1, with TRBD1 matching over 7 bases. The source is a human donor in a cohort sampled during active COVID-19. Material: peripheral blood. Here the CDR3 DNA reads TGTGCCAGCAGTGAATGGGCAGGGGGAAGTGGCTACACCTTC. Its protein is CASSEWAGGSGYTF.